The 22 T cell receptor beta chains given below trace back to one sample, sequenced in a study of vaccination effects on CD4 cells after COVID-19. Their specific antigens are unknown. Viral peptide pool expansion of antigen-specific CD4+ T cells preceded sequencing in the ViraFEST assay. Culture lasted roughly eleven days before CD4+ T cell isolation. SARS-CoV-2 infected the person between March and December 2020, as confirmed by PCR. Method: immunoSEQ multiplex PCR; TCRdb's copy keeps in-frame clones and lacks some. The table has roughly 26,000 clones, approximately 80% seen once. This specimen was CD4+ T cells from PBMCs cultured with HCoV-NL63 spike peptides, taken before COVID-19 vaccination. These receptors all stem from a human donor who had a prior SARS-CoV-2 infection.

The V gene is TRBV11-2, the J gene TRBJ1-6; weak D call: TRBD1 (6 bases). With 2 bases removed from V and 6 bases from J, the gap between germline ends came to 8 bases. Germline V lookup: CDR1 SGHAT, CDR2 FQNNGV. The CDR3 runs to 14 residues. CDR3 DNA: TGTGCCAGCAGCTTAACAGGGCGTAATTCACCCCTCCACTTT. It encodes CASSLTGRNSPLHF. Full variable domain (missing parts from reference TRBV11-2 and TRBJ1-6): EAGVAQSPRYKIIEKRQSVAFWCNPISGHATLYWYQQILGQGPKLLIQFQNNGVVDDSQLPKDRFSAERLKGVDSTLKIQPAKLEDSAVYLCASSLTGRNSPLHFGNGTRLTVT.

In DNA, the CDR3 is TGTGCCAGTAGGGGCACCGGGACAGCCAGCTACGAGCAGTACTTC. This translates into CASRGTGTASYEQYF. The chain employs TRBV19 and TRBJ2-7; 7 positions match TRBD1. CDR1 and CDR2 from the germline V gene are LNHDA and SQIVND (reference sequence). The CDR3 consists of 15 residues. V lost 6 bases to trimming and J lost 3 bases; unmatched junction nucleotides: 11.

This sequence joins TRBV7-3 and TRBJ2-3; 10 bases agree with TRBD2. The junction had 5 bases not matched to a gene; V was cut back by 5 bases and J by 6 bases. The CDR3 contains 14 residues. Germline V gene sequence: CDR1 SGHTA, CDR2 FQGTGA. CDR3 in DNA: TGTGCCAGCAGCCCCAAGCGGGGGGGGGATACGCAGTATTTT. Amino acid sequence: CASSPKRGGDTQYF.

In its sample, this clone was seen a few times. Written as DNA, the CDR3 is TGCGCCAGCAGCTTGGCGGACACACGAAATAATTCACCCCTCCACTTT. It translates to CASSLADTRNNSPLHF. V is TRBV5-1 and J is TRBJ1-6, with a weak D call TRBD1 (5 bases). CDR3 length equals 16 residues. Trimming took off 0 bases at V and 5 bases at J, with 12 bases between the two ends. Germline assignment: CDR1 SGHRS and CDR2 YFSETQ.

The J gene is TRBJ2-1, the V gene TRBV12-5, with TRBD2 matching over 8 bases. The CDR3 extends over 17 amino acids. CDR1 and CDR2 (germline): LGHNT, FRNRAP. Germline trimming cut 0 bases from V and 8 bases from J; bases unmatched to any gene: 12. CDR3 sequence reads: CASGLVHGGGPRDEQFF. The CDR3 region has the DNA TGTGCTAGTGGTTTGGTACACGGGGGGGGCCCGCGAGATGAGCAGTTCTTC.

The genes are TRBV28 and TRBJ2-7; D tentatively fits TRBD1 or TRBD2 (7 bases each). The V end lost 3 bases, the J end lost 2 bases, and 11 bases lay between the germline ends. Germline V gene data show CDR1 as MDHEN and CDR2 as SYDVKM. The CDR3 sequence is 14 residues long. CDR3 DNA sequence: TGTGCCAGCAGTTTGGGGGGGACAGCCTACGAGCAGTACTTC. Translated: CASSLGGTAYEQYF.

V and J are TRBV5-6 and TRBJ1-2; D remains ambiguous. V was cut by 4 bases and J by 4 bases, with 20 bases left in between. The germline V gene has CDR1 SGHDT and CDR2 YYEEEE. This CDR3 region has 16 residues. CDR3 loop: CASSPLGWEGIYGYTF. In DNA form, the CDR3 reads TGTGCCAGCAGCCCCCTTGGCTGGGAGGGTATCTATGGCTACACCTTC.

The rearrangement joins TRBV20-1 to TRBJ1-5; no firm D call. Trimming shortened V by 3 bases and J by 0 bases, and 6 bases separated the two germline ends. The V gene's germline CDR1 is DFQATT and CDR2 SNEGSKA (reference sequence). The CDR3 loop spans 13 amino acids. The CDR3: CSASPDSNQPQHF. The CDR3, as DNA: TGCAGTGCTAGTCCGGATAGCAATCAGCCCCAGCATTTT.

This clone was found once. The rearrangement uses TRBV6-5 and TRBJ2-1, with D possibly matching TRBD2 (6 bases). Deletions cut 0 bases from V and 6 bases from J, with 9 bases between. The CDR3 sequence is 14 residues long. Germline V gene sequence: CDR1 MNHEY, CDR2 SVGAGI. The CDR3, as DNA: TGTGCCAGCAGTTACTCCCGGGGACTCAATGAGCAGTTCTTC. Translation: CASSYSRGLNEQFF.

This chain uses TRBV27 with TRBJ1-2; D is possibly TRBD1 (5 bases). Trimming shortened V by 7 bases and J by 5 bases, and 20 bases separated the two germline ends. Germline CDR1 and CDR2: MNHEY and SMNVEV (reference sequence). This CDR3 contains 15 residues. Written as DNA, the CDR3 is TGTGCCAGCAAGCTTTATTGGGGGGACGGGTATGGCTACACCTTC. This encodes CASKLYWGDGYGYTF.

The rearrangement joins TRBV4-2 to TRBJ2-1; D remains ambiguous. Trimming removed 0 bases at V and 5 bases at J, with 11 bases between. This CDR3 has 15 residues. Germline CDR1 is LGHNA and CDR2 is YNFKEQ. CDR3 nucleotide sequence: TGTGCCAGCAGCCAAGATTTCGTCGACAACAATGAGCAGTTCTTC. The encoded protein is CASSQDFVDNNEQFF.

J is TRBJ2-7 and V is TRBV6-1; 9 nucleotides align to TRBD1. V was pared by 1 base and J by 5 bases, with 9 bases of the junction left unmatched. The CDR3 totals 16 residues. CDR1 and CDR2 (germline): MNHNS, SASEGT. In nucleotides, the CDR3 is TGTGCCAGCAGTGAAGAAAACAGGGGGCGCTGGAACGAGCAGTACTTC. This codes for CASSEENRGRWNEQYF.

The chain is built from TRBV19 and TRBJ2-3; 7 bases are shared with TRBD1. Germline CDR1 is LNHDA and CDR2 is SQIVND (reference sequence). Germline trimming cut 5 bases from V and 2 bases from J; bases unmatched to any gene: 7. The CDR3 has 15 amino acids. CDR3 sequence: CASSLPGQLTDTQYF. CDR3 coding DNA: TGTGCCAGTAGTTTACCGGGACAGCTCACAGATACGCAGTATTTT.

The V gene is TRBV20-1, the J gene TRBJ1-1; D is ambiguous. The CDR3 has 11 residues. V was shortened by 2 bases and J by 7 bases, with 8 bases between the two germline ends. The germline V gene encodes CDR1 DFQATT and CDR2 SNEGSKA (reference sequence). In nucleotides, the CDR3 is TGCAGTGCTAGATTTTTAGGTGAAGCTTTCTTT. This codes for CSARFLGEAFF.

In its sample, this clone was seen a few times. The rearrangement joins TRBV4-3 to TRBJ1-1; D remains unclear. Trimming pared 0 bases from V and 5 bases from J, leaving 7 bases between. Germline values: CDR1 LGHNA, CDR2 YSLEER. This CDR3 contains 13 residues. Here the CDR3 DNA reads TGCGCCAGCAGCCAAGATGTTTTGACTGAAGCTTTCTTT. Protein product: CASSQDVLTEAFF.

This chain joins TRBV5-1 and TRBJ2-7, with D perhaps given as TRBD1 or TRBD2 (5 bases each). Germline V gene lookup returns CDR1 SGHRS and CDR2 YFSETQ. This CDR3 is 14 amino acids long. Trimming removed 0 bases from V and 7 bases from J, with 14 bases in between. CDR3 nucleotides: TGCGCCAGCAGCTTGGGAGGGGATTCGGGTGAGCAGTACTTC. This codes for CASSLGGDSGEQYF.

This clone was observed a few times. The chain combines TRBV5-1 with TRBJ2-5; a possible D gene is TRBD1 (6 bases). Germline CDR1 SGHRS, CDR2 YFSETQ. This CDR3 spans 15 amino acids. Trimming took off 4 bases at V and 6 bases at J, with 19 bases between the two ends. The CDR3 here is CASSQPDRIVKTQYF. CDR3 bases: TGCGCCAGCAGCCAGCCCGACAGGATAGTGAAGACCCAGTACTTC.

The gene calls are TRBV5-6 and TRBJ2-7, with 8 bases identical to TRBD1. The CDR3 totals 13 residues. Germline CDR1 reads SGHDT; CDR2 reads YYEEEE. The V gene end was trimmed by 5 bases and the J gene end by 9 bases; junction bases not matched to a gene: 10. CDR3 coding DNA: TGTGCCAGCAGTTATGGACAGGGTGGCTCGCAGTACTTC. Protein: CASSYGQGGSQYF.

This chain connects TRBV19 to TRBJ2-2, with 14 positions matching TRBD2. The CDR3 sequence is 18 residues long. The V segment lost 3 bases and the J segment 7 bases; nucleotides outside the gene matches: 10. The V gene's germline CDR1 is LNHDA and CDR2 SQIVND (reference sequence). CDR3 DNA sequence: TGTGCCAGTAGTATCCGGACTAGCGGGGGGCGGGGAAGCGGGGAGCTGTTTTTT. Amino acids: CASSIRTSGGRGSGELFF.

This chain links TRBV5-1 with TRBJ2-3; D uncertain. The CDR3 covers 12 residues. The V end was cut by 2 bases, the J end by 1 base, with 2 bases between. Germline CDR1 and CDR2: SGHRS and YFSETQ. CDR3 sequence (DNA): TGCGCCAGCAGCTTCGGCACAGATACGCAGTATTTT. Residues: CASSFGTDTQYF.

The chain has TRBV7-9 and TRBJ1-3; the D is unclear. CDR1 and CDR2 (germline): SEHNR, FQNEAQ (reference sequence). V lost 2 bases and J 2 bases, leaving 7 bases between the germline ends. The CDR3 is 14 residues long. The CDR3 is CASSLRTAGNTIYF. CDR3 DNA sequence: TGTGCCAGCAGCTTACGTACGGCTGGAAACACCATATATTTT. Full variable domain (rest looked up from reference TRBV7-9 and TRBJ1-3): DTGVSQNPRHKITKRGQNVTFRCDPISEHNRLYWYRQTLGQGPEFLTYFQNEAQLEKSRLLSDRFSAERPKGSFSTLEIQRTEQGDSAMYLCASSLRTAGNTIYFGEGSWLTVV.

This chain connects TRBV18 to TRBJ2-7, with 7 bases that match TRBD2. Germline trimming cut 3 bases from V and 4 bases from J; bases unmatched to any gene: 9. The V gene's germline CDR1 is KGHSH and CDR2 LQKENI. This CDR3 has 15 residues. The DNA for the CDR3 is TGTGCCAGCTCACCCCCCGCGGGAGTCACATACGAGCAGTACTTC. Translation: CASSPPAGVTYEQYF.